This T cell receptor beta chain was identified during a study of blood T cell repertoires in COVID-19. Study overall: Material from acute and convalescent COVID-19 was sourced from the United States, Italy and Spain.

This CDR3 has 14 amino acids. The germline gives CDR1 MDHEN, CDR2 SYDVKM. The V gene lost 3 bases and the J gene lost 5 bases, with 13 bases spanning the gap. The protocol was immunoSEQ multiplex PCR, while the TCRdb copy is restricted to in-frame clones and leaves out a portion. Of 300,000 to 450,000 clones detected, more than 75% appear once; the ten largest clones hold around 1.1%. Sequencing was done on a sample of peripheral blood. The sequence was collected from a human donor with acute or convalescent COVID-19. The donor label of this sample is uncertain. The chain combines TRBV28 with TRBJ1-1; D gene uncertain. In DNA, the CDR3 is TGTGCCAGCAGTTTGGCTACCGCGGGTACTGAAGCTTTCTTT. It specifies CASSLATAGTEAFF.